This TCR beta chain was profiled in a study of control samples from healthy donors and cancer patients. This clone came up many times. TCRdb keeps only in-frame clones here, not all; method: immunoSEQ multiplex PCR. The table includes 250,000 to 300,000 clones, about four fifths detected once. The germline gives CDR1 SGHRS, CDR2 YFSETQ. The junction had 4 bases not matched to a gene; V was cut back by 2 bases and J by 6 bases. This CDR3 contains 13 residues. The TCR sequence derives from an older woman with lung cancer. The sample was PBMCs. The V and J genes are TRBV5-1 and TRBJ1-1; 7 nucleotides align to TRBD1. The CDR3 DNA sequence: TGCGCCAGCAGCTTTGGAACAGGGGCTGAAGCTTTCTTT. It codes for CASSFGTGAEAFF.